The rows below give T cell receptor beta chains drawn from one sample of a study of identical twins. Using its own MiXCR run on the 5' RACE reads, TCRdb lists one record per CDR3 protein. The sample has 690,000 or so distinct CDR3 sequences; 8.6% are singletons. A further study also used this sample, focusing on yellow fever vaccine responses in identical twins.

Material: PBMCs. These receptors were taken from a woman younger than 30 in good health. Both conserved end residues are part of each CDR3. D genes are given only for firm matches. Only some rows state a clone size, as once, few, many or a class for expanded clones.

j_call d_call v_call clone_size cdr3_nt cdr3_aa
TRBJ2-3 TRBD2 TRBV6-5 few TGTGCCAGCAGTTACGTCGCGGGAGCAGGCGCAGATACGCAGTATTTT CASSYVAGAGADTQYF
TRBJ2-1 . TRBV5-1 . TGCGCCAGCAGCTGGACTTCGGAGGGGGGCGTCCCCTACAATGAGCAGTTCTTC CASSWTSEGGVPYNEQFF
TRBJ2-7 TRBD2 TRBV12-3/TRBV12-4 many TGTGCCAGCAGTCGACATACTAGCGGGAGAACCTACGAGCAGTACTTC CASSRHTSGRTYEQYF
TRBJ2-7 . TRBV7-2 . TGTGCCAGCAGCCCCTCGATGCGGTCAGGGGCCTACGAGCAGTACTTC CASSPSMRSGAYEQYF
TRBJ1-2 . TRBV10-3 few TGTGCCATCAGGACTCATCGAACGTCCTACCGAGAGACTGGCTACACCTTC CAIRTHRTSYRETGYTF
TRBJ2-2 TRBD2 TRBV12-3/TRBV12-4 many TGTGCCAGCAGGCCAGGACTAGCGGGAGGCACCGGGGAGCTGTTTTTT CASRPGLAGGTGELFF
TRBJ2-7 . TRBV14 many TGTGCCAGCAGCCAAGACCAGGGTAGCGAGCAGTACTTC CASSQDQGSEQYF
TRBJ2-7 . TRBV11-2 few TGTGCCAGCAGCTCCCTCGGGACCTCCTACGAGCAGTACTTC CASSSLGTSYEQYF
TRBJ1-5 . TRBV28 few TGTGCCAGCAGGCCGGAGGGGCAGGGGTACAATCAGCCCCAGCATTTT CASRPEGQGYNQPQHF
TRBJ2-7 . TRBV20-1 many TGCAGTGCTAGAGATGAGAGCGCAGGATACTACGAGCAGTACTTC CSARDESAGYYEQYF
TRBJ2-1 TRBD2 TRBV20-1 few TGCAGTGCGCGACCGACTAGCGCCTACAATGAGCAGTTCTTC CSARPTSAYNEQFF
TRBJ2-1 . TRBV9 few TGTGCCAGCAGCCCACTCGACAGATCTTACAATGAGCAGTTCTTC CASSPLDRSYNEQFF
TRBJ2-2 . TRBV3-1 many TGTGCCAGCAGCCAGGGGGCAGATCGGACCGGGGAGCTGTTTTTT CASSQGADRTGELFF
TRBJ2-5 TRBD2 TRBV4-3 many TGCGCCAGCAGCTATCGACTAGCAGCGGAAGAGACCCAGTACTTC CASSYRLAAEETQYF
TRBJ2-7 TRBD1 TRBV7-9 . TGTGCCAGCAGCCGGGACAGGGCACTGAACCTCTCCTACGAGCAGTACTTC CASSRDRALNLSYEQYF
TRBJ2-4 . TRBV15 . TGTGCCACCAGCAGAGATAGGAGAACAGCTCTAGCCAAAAACATTCAGTACTTC CATSRDRRTALAKNIQYF
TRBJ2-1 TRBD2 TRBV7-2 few TGTCGGGATAGCGGGACCGACCACAATGAGCAGTTCTTC CRDSGTDHNEQFF
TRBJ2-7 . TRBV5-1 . TGCGCCAGCAGCCAAGCCCCGGGGGAGGCCTACGAGCAGTACTTC CASSQAPGEAYEQYF
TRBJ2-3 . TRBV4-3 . TGCGCCAGCAGCCAAGATGTCGGCGATACGCAGTATTTT CASSQDVGDTQYF
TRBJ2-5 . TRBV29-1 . TGCAGCAGTGGGGAGGCAGGTGGCCAAGAGACCCAGTACTTC CSSGEAGGQETQYF
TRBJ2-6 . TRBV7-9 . TGTGCCAGCAGCCTTGCTTTTTGGGCCAACGTCCTGACTTTC CASSLAFWANVLTF
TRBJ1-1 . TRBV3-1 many TGTGCCAGCAGCCAAGCTCCGGGAGGGAACACTGAAGCTTTCTTT CASSQAPGGNTEAFF
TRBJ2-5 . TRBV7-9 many TGTGCCAGCAGCTTAGACGTGGGAGAGACCCAGTACTTC CASSLDVGETQYF
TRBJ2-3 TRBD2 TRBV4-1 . TGCGCCAGCAGCCCGCCTGGGACTAGCGGGAGGTCAGATACGCAGTATTTT CASSPPGTSGRSDTQYF
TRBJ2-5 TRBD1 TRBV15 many TGTGCCACCAGCACCGGGACAGGGGATTCAGAGACCCAGTACTTC CATSTGTGDSETQYF
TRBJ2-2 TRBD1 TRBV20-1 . TGCAGTGTTCCGGGACAGGGGAACACCGGGGAGCTGTTTTTT CSVPGQGNTGELFF
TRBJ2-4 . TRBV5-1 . TGCGCCAGCAGCCCGGGGAAGGGCGCCAAAAACATTCAGTACTTC CASSPGKGAKNIQYF
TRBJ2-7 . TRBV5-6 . TGTGCCAGCAGCTTCCAGCGGGAGCAGTACTTC CASSFQREQYF
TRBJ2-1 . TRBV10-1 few TGCGCCAGCAGTGAGAGACTTAACAATGAGCAGTTCTTC CASSERLNNEQFF
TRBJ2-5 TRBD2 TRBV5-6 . TGTGCCAGCAGCCCGGGGGGGCACCAAGAGACCCAGTACTTC CASSPGGHQETQYF
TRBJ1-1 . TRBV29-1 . TGCAGCGGCGAACAGGGTTACACTGAAGCTTTCTTT CSGEQGYTEAFF
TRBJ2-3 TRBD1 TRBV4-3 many TGCGCCAGCAGCCCGACAGGGGGCGACAGCACAGATACGCAGTATTTT CASSPTGGDSTDTQYF
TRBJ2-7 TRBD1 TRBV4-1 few TGCGCCAGCAGCCGAGGAAACAGGGACAGATCCTCCTACGAGCAGTACTTC CASSRGNRDRSSYEQYF